This record covers a single TCR beta chain. The antigen remains undetermined. This sample stems from a study of T cell responses to AZD1222 COVID-19 vaccine. Profiled with immunoSEQ multiplex PCR; TCRdb holds only in-frame clones, not every one. The table includes fewer than 95,000 clones, 89% detected once. The CDR3 consists of 11 residues. Trimming removed 6 bases at V and 8 bases at J, with 8 bases between. Germline values: CDR1 MNHEY, CDR2 SVGAGI. Second-dose intervals of approximately 4 or approximately 12 weeks were pooled. Points from the study as a whole: AZD1222 recipients seropositive at baseline numbered only six or seven. Clonal diversity was possibly underestimated, and the donors were mostly white British, with more females.

V usage is TRBV6-5 and J usage is TRBJ1-3; the D is unclear. This sequence was found in an adult who received the AZD1222 COVID-19 vaccine. The sample in question was peripheral blood, obtained 28 days after the second AZD1222 dose. CDR3 nucleotides: TGTGCCAGCAGAATTGGGGACACCATATATTTT. Its translation is CASRIGDTIYF.